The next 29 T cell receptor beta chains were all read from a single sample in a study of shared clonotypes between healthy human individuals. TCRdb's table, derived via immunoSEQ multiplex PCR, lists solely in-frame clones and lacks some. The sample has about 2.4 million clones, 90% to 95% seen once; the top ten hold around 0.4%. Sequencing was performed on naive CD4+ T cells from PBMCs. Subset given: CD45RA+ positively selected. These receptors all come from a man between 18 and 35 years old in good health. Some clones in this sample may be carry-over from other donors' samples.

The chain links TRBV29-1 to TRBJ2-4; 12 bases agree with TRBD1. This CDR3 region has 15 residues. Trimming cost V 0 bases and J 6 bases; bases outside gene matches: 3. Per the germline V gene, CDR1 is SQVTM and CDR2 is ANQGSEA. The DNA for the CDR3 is TGCAGCGTTGAAGATCGGGGACAGGGGGCAAACATTCAGTACTTC. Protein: CSVEDRGQGANIQYF.

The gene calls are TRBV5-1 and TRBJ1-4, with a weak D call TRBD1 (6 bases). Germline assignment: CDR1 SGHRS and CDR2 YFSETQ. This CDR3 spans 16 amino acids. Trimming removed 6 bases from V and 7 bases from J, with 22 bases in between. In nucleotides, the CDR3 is TGCGCCAGCAAGCGGCTGGGGGGCCTGGGAAGTGAAAAACTGTTTTTT. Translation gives CASKRLGGLGSEKLFF. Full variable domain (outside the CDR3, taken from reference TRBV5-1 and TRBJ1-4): KAGVTQTPRYLIKTRGQQVTLSCSPISGHRSVSWYQQTPGQGLQFLFEYFSETQRNKGNFPGRFSGRQFSNSRSEMNVSTLELGDSALYLCASKRLGGLGSEKLFFGSGTQLSVL.

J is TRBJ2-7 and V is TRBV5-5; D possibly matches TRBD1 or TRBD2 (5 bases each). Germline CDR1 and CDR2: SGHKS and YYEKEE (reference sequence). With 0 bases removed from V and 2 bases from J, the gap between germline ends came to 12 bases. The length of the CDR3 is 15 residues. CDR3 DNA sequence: TGTGCCAGCAGCTTGGCTGGGGGTTCTACCTACGAGCAGTACTTC. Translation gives CASSLAGGSTYEQYF.

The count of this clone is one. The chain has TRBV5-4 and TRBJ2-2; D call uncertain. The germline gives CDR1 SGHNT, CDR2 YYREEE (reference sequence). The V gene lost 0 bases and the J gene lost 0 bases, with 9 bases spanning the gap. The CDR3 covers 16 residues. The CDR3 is CASSLAGSANTGELFF. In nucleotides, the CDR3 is TGTGCCAGCAGCTTGGCCGGGTCGGCGAACACCGGGGAGCTGTTTTTT.

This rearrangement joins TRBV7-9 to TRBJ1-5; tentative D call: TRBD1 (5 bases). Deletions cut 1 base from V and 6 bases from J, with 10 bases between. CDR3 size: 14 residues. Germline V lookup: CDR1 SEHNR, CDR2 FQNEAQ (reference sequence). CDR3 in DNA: TGTGCCAGCAGCTTAGGGGGCGTCGTTCAGCCCCAGCATTTT. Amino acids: CASSLGGVVQPQHF.

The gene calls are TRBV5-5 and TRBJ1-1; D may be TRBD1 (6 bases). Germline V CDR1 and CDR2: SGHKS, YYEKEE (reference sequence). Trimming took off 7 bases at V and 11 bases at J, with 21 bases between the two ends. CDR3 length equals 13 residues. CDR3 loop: CASGTDSGFGAFF. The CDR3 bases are TGTGCCAGCGGGACGGACAGCGGGTTTGGGGCTTTCTTT.

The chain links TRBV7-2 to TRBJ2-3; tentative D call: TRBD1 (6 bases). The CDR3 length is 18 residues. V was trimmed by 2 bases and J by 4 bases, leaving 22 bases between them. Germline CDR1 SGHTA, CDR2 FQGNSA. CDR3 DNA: TGTGCCAGCAGCTTAAGTGTTAGACGGAGCAGGGGCCCAGATACGCAGTATTTT. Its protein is CASSLSVRRSRGPDTQYF.

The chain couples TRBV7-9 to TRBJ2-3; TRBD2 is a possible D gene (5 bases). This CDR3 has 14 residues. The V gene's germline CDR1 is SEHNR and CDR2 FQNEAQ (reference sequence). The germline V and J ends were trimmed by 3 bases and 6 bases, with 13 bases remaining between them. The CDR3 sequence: CASSFAREMDTQYF. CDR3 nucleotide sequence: TGTGCCAGCAGCTTTGCTAGGGAGATGGATACGCAGTATTTT.

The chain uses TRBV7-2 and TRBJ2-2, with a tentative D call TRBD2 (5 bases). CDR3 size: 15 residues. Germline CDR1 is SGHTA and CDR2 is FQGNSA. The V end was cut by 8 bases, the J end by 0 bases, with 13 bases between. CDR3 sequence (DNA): TGTGCCAGCTCGAGACTCGGGACGAACACCGGGGAGCTGTTTTTT. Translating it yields CASSRLGTNTGELFF.

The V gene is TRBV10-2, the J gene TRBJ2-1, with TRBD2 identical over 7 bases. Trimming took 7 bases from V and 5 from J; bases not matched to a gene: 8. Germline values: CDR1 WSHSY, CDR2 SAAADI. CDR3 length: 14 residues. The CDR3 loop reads CASTASGLDNEQFF. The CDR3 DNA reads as TGCGCCAGCACCGCTAGCGGACTAGACAATGAGCAGTTCTTC.

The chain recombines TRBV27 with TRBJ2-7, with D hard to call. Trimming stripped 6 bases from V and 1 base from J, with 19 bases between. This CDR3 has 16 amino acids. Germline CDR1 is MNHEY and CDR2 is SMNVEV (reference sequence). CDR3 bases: TGTGCCAGCAGCCAGGATCTCCCGATACTTTCCTACGAGCAGTACTTC. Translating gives CASSQDLPILSYEQYF.

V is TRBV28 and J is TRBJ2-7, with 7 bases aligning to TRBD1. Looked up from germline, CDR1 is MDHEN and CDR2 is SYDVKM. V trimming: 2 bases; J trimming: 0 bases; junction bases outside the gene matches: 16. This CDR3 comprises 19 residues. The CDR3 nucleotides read TGTGCCAGCAGTTTACTACACCCCTGGACAGGCAAACTCTCCTACGAGCAGTACTTC. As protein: CASSLLHPWTGKLSYEQYF.

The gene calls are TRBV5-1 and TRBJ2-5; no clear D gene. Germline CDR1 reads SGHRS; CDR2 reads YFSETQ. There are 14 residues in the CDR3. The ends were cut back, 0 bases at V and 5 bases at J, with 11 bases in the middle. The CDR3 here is CASSLASSMETQYF. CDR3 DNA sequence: TGCGCCAGCAGCTTGGCTTCGAGTATGGAGACCCAGTACTTC. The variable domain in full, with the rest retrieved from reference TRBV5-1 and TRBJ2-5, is KAGVTQTPRYLIKTRGQQVTLSCSPISGHRSVSWYQQTPGQGLQFLFEYFSETQRNKGNFPGRFSGRQFSNSRSEMNVSTLELGDSALYLCASSLASSMETQYFGPGTRLLVL.

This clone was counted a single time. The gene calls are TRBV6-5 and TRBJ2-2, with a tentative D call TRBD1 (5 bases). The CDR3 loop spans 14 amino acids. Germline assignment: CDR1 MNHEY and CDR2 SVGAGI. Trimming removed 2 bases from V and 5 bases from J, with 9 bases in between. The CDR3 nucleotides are TGTGCCAGCAGTTACAGGGGATGGACCGGGGAGCTGTTTTTT. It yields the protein CASSYRGWTGELFF.

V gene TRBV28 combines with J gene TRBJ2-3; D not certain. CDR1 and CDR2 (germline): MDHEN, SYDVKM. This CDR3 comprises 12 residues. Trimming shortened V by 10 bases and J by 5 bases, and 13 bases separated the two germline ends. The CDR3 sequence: CAITDTKDTQYF. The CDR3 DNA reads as TGTGCCATCACCGACACCAAAGATACGCAGTATTTT.

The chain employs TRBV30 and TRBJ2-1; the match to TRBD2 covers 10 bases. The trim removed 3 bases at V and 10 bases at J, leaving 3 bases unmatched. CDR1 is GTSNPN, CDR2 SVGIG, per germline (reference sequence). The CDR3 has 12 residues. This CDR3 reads CAWSGLAAEQFF. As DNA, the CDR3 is TGTGCCTGGAGCGGACTAGCGGCAGAGCAGTTCTTC. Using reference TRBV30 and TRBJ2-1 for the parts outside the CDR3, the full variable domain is SQTIHQWPATLVQPVGSPLSLECTVEGTSNPNLYWYRQAAGRGLQLLFYSVGIGQISSEVPQNLSASRPQDRQFILSSKKLLLSDSGFYLCAWSGLAAEQFFGPGTRLTVL.

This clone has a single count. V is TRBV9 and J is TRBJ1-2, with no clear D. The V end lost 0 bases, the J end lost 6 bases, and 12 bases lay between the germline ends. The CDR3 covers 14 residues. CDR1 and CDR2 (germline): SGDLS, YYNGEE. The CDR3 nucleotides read TGTGCCAGCAGCGTAGTCTCGGCTGCAAATGGCTACACCTTC. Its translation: CASSVVSAANGYTF.

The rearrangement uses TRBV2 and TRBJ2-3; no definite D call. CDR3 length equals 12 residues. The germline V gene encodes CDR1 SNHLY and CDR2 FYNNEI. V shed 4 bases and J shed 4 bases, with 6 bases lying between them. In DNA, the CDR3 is TGTGCCAGCAGTGTGGCTGCAGATACGCAGTATTTT. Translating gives CASSVAADTQYF.

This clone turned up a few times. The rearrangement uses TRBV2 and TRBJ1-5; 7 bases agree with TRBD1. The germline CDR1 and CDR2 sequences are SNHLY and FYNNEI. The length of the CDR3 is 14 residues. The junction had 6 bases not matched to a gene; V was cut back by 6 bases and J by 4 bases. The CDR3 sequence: CASRERGLNQPQHF. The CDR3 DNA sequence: TGTGCCAGCAGGGAAAGGGGGCTAAATCAGCCCCAGCATTTT.

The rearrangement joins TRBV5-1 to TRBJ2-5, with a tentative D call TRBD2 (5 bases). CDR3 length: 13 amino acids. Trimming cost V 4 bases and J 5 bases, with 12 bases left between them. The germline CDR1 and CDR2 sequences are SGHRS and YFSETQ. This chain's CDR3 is CASSPEGWETQYF. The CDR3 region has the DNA TGCGCCAGCAGCCCCGAGGGTTGGGAGACCCAGTACTTC.

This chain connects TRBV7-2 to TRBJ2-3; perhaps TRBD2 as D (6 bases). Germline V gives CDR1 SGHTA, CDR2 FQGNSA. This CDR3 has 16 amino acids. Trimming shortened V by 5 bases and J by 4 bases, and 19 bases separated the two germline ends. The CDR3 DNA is TGTGCCAGCAGCAGTTTATGGGGGGAGAACTCAGATACGCAGTATTTT. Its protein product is CASSSLWGENSDTQYF. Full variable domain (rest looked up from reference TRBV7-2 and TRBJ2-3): GAGVSQSPSNKVTEKGKDVELRCDPISGHTALYWYRQSLGQGLEFLIYFQGNSAPDKSGLPSDRFSAERTGGSVSTLTIQRTQQEDSAVYLCASSSLWGENSDTQYFGPGTRLTVL.

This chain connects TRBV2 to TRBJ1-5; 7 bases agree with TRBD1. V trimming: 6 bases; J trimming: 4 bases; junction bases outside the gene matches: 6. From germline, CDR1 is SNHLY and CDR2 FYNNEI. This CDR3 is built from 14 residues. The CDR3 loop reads CASRDRQQNQPQHF. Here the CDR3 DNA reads TGTGCCAGCAGGGACAGGCAACAGAATCAGCCCCAGCATTTT.

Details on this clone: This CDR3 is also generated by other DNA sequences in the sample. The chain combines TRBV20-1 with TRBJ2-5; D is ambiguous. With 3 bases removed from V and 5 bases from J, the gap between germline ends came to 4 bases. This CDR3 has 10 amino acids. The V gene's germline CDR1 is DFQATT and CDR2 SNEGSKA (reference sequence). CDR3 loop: CSARGETQYF. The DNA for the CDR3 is TGCAGTGCTAGGGGTGAGACCCAGTACTTC.

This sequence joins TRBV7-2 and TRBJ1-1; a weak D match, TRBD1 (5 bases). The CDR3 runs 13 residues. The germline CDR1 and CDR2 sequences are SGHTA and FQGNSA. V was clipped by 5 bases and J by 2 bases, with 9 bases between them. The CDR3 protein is CASSPGPNTEAFF. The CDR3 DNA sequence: TGTGCCAGCAGCCCAGGGCCCAACACTGAAGCTTTCTTT.

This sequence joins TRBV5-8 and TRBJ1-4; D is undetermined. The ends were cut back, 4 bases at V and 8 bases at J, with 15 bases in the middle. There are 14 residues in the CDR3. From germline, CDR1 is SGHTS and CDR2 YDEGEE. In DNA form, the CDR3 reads TGTGCCAGCAGCCCTGAGACGGAAACCGAAAAACTGTTTTTT. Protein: CASSPETETEKLFF.

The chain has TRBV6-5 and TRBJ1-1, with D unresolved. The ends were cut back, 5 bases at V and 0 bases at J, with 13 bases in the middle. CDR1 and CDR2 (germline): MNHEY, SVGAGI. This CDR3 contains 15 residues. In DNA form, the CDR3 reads TGTGCCAGCAGTCCTACCCCCGGGTTGAACACTGAAGCTTTCTTT. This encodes CASSPTPGLNTEAFF.

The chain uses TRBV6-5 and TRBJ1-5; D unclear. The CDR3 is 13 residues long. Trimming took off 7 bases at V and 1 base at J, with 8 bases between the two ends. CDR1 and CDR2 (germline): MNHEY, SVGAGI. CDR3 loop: CASKIGSNQPQHF. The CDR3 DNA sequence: TGTGCCAGCAAAATAGGAAGCAATCAGCCCCAGCATTTT.

The chain's CDR3 is CAISEYRDYGYTF. DNA for the CDR3: TGTGCCATCAGTGAGTACAGGGACTATGGCTACACCTTC. This rearrangement joins TRBV10-3 to TRBJ1-2; weak D call: TRBD1 (6 bases). Germline CDR1 is ENHRY and CDR2 is SYGVKD. Trimming cost V 1 base and J 3 bases, with 6 bases left between them. This CDR3 comprises 13 residues.

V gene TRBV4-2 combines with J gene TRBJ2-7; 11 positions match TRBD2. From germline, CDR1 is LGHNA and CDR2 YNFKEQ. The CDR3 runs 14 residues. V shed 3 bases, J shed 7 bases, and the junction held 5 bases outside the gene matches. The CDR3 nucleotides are TGTGCCAGCAGCCAGACTAGCGGGACGCGGGAGCAGTACTTC. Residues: CASSQTSGTREQYF.